These T cell receptor beta chains were read from a single sample in a study of cytomegalovirus exposure and HLA in healthy donors. Profiled with immunoSEQ multiplex PCR; TCRdb holds only in-frame clones, not every one. The sample holds approximately 170,000 clones, around 84% seen once. The sample consisted of PBMCs. These receptors originate from a man aged 25 to 40 in good health and CMV-seropositive. Each CDR3 is given without its conserved first and last residue.

>.|12|TRBV2
ASRAPSNLYEQY
>TRBJ2-3|13|TRBV19
ASSIVSGSPDTQY
>TRBJ1-2|12|TRBV5-1
ASSLGTADYGYT
>TRBJ2-2|12|TRBV9
ASSVVINTGELF
>TRBJ1-3|12|TRBV11-2
ASSSLGGGNTIY
>TRBJ2-5|12|TRBV2
ASSGDRGRETQY
>TRBJ2-2|10|TRBV7-9
SSSSGVGELF
>TRBJ1-4|15|TRBV5-1
ASSAGTGAYSNEKLF
>TRBJ2-2|9|TRBV7-3
ASSLAGELF
>TRBJ1-1|11|TRBV10-3
ATSQGRVAEAF
>TRBJ1-2|13|TRBV6-5
ASSYGPRRGYGYT
>TRBJ1-1|10|TRBV2
ASSPTRVEAF
>TRBJ1-1|14|TRBV2
ASSEALSGVNTEAF
>TRBJ2-7|13|TRBV13
ASSPWTGRSYEQY
>TRBJ1-5|12|TRBV18
ASSTGNSNQPQH
>TRBJ2-5|13|TRBV6-5
ASSTLAGGWETQY
>TRBJ2-2|12|TRBV4-2
ASSPGGNTGELF
>TRBJ2-2|11|TRBV19
ASSIALTGELF
>TRBJ2-1|13|TRBV9
ASSVGSGSYNEQF
>TRBJ2-1|12|TRBV27
ASSLRDLSNEQF
>TRBJ2-7|11|TRBV7-9
SSSLLGSYEQY
>TRBJ1-5|11|TRBV27
ASSLTGYQPQH
>TRBJ2-5|12|TRBV6-6
ASSYPSGQETQY
>TRBJ2-5|11|TRBV19
ASSIAQGRTQY
>TRBJ1-2|14|TRBV14
ASSQASLTGWYGYT
>TRBJ2-3|13|TRBV6-4
ASSEYRGSTDTQY
>TRBJ2-5|16|TRBV5-8
ASSLGRGLGAYQETQY
>TRBJ1-1|11|TRBV30
AWSNAMNTEAF
>TRBJ2-4|13|TRBV7-9
SSSPRGLAKNIQY
>TRBJ1-5|11|TRBV10-3
ATGGDLNQPQH
>TRBJ2-2|12|TRBV6-4
ASSDQAGDRELF
>TRBJ1-1|15|TRBV5-6
ASSLEYMVQGNTEAF
>TRBJ2-1|14|TRBV7-2
ASRFSGRETGNEQF
>TRBJ2-1|11|TRBV27
ASRWSGNNEQF
>TRBJ2-7|13|TRBV6-5
ASSPRGGRIYEQY
>TRBJ1-2|12|TRBV9
ASSAESGAGGYT
>TRBJ2-6|16|TRBV4-1
ASSQVDMGFSGANVLT
>TRBJ1-1|13|TRBV29-1
SVWGERSMNTEAF
>TRBJ2-4|14|TRBV4-2
ASSQDWSGRGNIQY
>TRBJ1-3|13|TRBV14
ASSPQPHPGNTIY
>TRBJ2-3|13|TRBV9
ASSPYSRAGDTQY
>TRBJ2-7|13|TRBV6-5
ASSSGEGRGYEQY
>TRBJ1-2|12|TRBV5-8
ASSQGQGALGYT
>TRBJ2-4|12|TRBV4-1
ASSQTGIENIQY
>TRBJ1-6|15|TRBV5-4
ASSLGRGSSYNSPLH
>TRBJ1-5|12|TRBV4-1
ASSPGTGDQPQH
>TRBJ2-1|12|TRBV6-5
ASSRDYHYNEQF
>TRBJ1-2|11|TRBV6-5
ASTTGGNYGYT
>TRBJ2-7|12|TRBV7-9
ASSLGQGDYEQY
>TRBJ2-6|12|TRBV6-5
ASGTGDGANVLT
>TRBJ2-6|13|TRBV25-1
ASSGQHSGANVLT
>TRBJ2-3|15|TRBV4-3
ASSQEGWRDRTDTQY
>TRBJ2-1|13|TRBV13
ASSLDGLAGAEQF
>TRBJ1-2|12|TRBV10-3
AVGVTGRVYGYT
>TRBJ1-3|13|TRBV7-3
ASSLAGASGNTIY
>TRBJ2-3|12|TRBV6-1
ASSPDRVADTQY
>TRBJ2-1|11|TRBV7-3
ASSAGGANEQF
>TRBJ1-2|12|TRBV7-9
ASSRTGGNYGYT
>TRBJ1-2|7|TRBV29-1
SVNEGYT